This passage covers 22 T cell receptor beta chains from one sample sequenced in a study of T cell responses to AZD1222 COVID-19 vaccine. Generated by immunoSEQ multiplex PCR, the TCRdb table keeps only in-frame clones and is missing some. The repertoire consists of about 180,000 clones, with roughly 87% occurring once and the leading ten covering 2.6%. The sequences come from peripheral blood, collected on day 0 of AZD1222 vaccination. The receptors derive from an adult in good health.

The chain is built from TRBV6-5 and TRBJ2-7; D is undetermined. The CDR3 covers 15 residues. CDR1 and CDR2 from the germline V gene are MNHEY and SVGAGI. V was cut by 5 bases and J by 5 bases, with 19 bases left in between. The CDR3 is CASSPVGPTTHEQYF. CDR3 DNA: TGTGCCAGCAGTCCGGTTGGACCAACAACCCACGAGCAGTACTTC.

A few counts support this clone. The chain joins TRBV7-2 to TRBJ2-7, with 12 positions matching TRBD2. CDR3 length: 15 amino acids. The junction had 7 bases not matched to a gene; V was cut back by 5 bases and J by 5 bases. Germline CDR1 and CDR2: SGHTA and FQGNSA. In DNA form, the CDR3 reads TGTGCCAGCAGCGCCCAACTAGCGGGAGGCCACGAGCAGTACTTC. Translating it yields CASSAQLAGGHEQYF. Looking up the rest from reference TRBV7-2 and TRBJ2-7 gives the full variable domain: GAGVSQSPSNKVTEKGKDVELRCDPISGHTALYWYRQSLGQGLEFLIYFQGNSAPDKSGLPSDRFSAERTGGSVSTLTIQRTQQEDSAVYLCASSAQLAGGHEQYFGPGTRLTVT.

This chain uses TRBV5-1 with TRBJ2-7; 10 nucleotides align to TRBD1. This CDR3 has 15 residues. CDR1 and CDR2 from the germline V gene are SGHRS and YFSETQ. V trimming: 0 bases; J trimming: 5 bases; junction bases outside the gene matches: 5. As DNA, the CDR3 is TGCGCCAGCAGCTTGGACGGGACAGGGGTCGACGAGCAGTACTTC. Protein sequence: CASSLDGTGVDEQYF.

The chain has TRBV6-5 and TRBJ1-2; 7 bases align to TRBD1. Germline V gives CDR1 MNHEY, CDR2 SVGAGI. The CDR3 sequence is 14 residues long. V was pared by 5 bases and J by 2 bases, with 5 bases of the junction left unmatched. CDR3 bases: TGTGCCAGCAGTCCGACAGGGTTCAACTATGGCTACACCTTC. Translated: CASSPTGFNYGYTF.

The chain links TRBV29-1 to TRBJ1-1, with D unclear. CDR1 and CDR2 from the germline V gene are SQVTM and ANQGSEA. Trimming removed 5 bases at V and 4 bases at J, with 14 bases between. The CDR3 runs to 13 residues. DNA of the CDR3: TGCAGCGTTTTTACGTGGGGTGGCACTGAAGCTTTCTTT. This encodes CSVFTWGGTEAFF. The entire variable domain, with the rest obtained from reference TRBV29-1 and TRBJ1-1, is as follows: SAVISQKPSRDICQRGTSLTIQCQVDSQVTMMFWYRQQPGQSLTLIATANQGSEATYESGFVIDKFPISRPNLTFSTLTVSNMSPEDSSIYLCSVFTWGGTEAFFGQGTRLTVV.

This clone was seen once. The V call is TRBV18, the J call TRBJ1-1, with TRBD1 as a possible D gene (5 bases). The germline V gene has CDR1 KGHSH and CDR2 LQKENI. This CDR3 has 13 amino acids. V lost 1 base to trimming and J lost 4 bases, with 7 bases between them. Written as DNA, the CDR3 is TGTGCCAGCTCACCACTCGGGACCACTGAAGCTTTCTTT. Encoded protein: CASSPLGTTEAFF. Full variable domain (rest looked up from reference TRBV18 and TRBJ1-1): NAGVMQNPRHLVRRRGQEARLRCSPMKGHSHVYWYRQLPEEGLKFMVYLQKENIIDESGMPKERFSAEFPKEGPSILRIQQVVRGDSAAYFCASSPLGTTEAFFGQGTRLTVV.

This rearrangement joins TRBV5-1 to TRBJ1-1, with D unclear. The CDR3 runs to 14 residues. V was pared by 4 bases and J by 3 bases, with 13 bases between. Germline V gene lookup returns CDR1 SGHRS and CDR2 YFSETQ. This CDR3 reads CASSPSAGYTEAFF. In nucleotides, the CDR3 is TGCGCCAGCAGCCCTAGTGCGGGGTACACTGAAGCTTTCTTT. Complete variable domain (other parts from reference TRBV5-1 and TRBJ1-1): KAGVTQTPRYLIKTRGQQVTLSCSPISGHRSVSWYQQTPGQGLQFLFEYFSETQRNKGNFPGRFSGRQFSNSRSEMNVSTLELGDSALYLCASSPSAGYTEAFFGQGTRLTVV.

The chain carries TRBV7-2 and TRBJ1-2; weak D call: TRBD1 (6 bases). Trimming left V 3 bases short and J 0 bases short, with 11 bases between. This CDR3 is 15 amino acids long. Germline lookup yields CDR1 SGHTA and CDR2 FQGNSA. CDR3 sequence (DNA): TGTGCCAGCAGCTTTGGGACATCAGCTAACTATGGCTACACCTTC. Translation: CASSFGTSANYGYTF.

The gene calls are TRBV4-2 and TRBJ2-6, with 11 nucleotides matching TRBD1. In germline, CDR1 is LGHNA, CDR2 YNFKEQ. The CDR3 is 20 amino acids. V was pared by 6 bases and J by 0 bases, with 13 bases of the junction left unmatched. The CDR3 reads CASSHGQGARFGSGANVLTF. The DNA for the CDR3 is TGTGCCAGCAGTCATGGACAGGGGGCGCGATTCGGCTCTGGGGCCAACGTCCTGACTTTC.

The chain uses TRBV15 and TRBJ1-6; 8 bases fit TRBD1. This CDR3 is built from 16 residues. After removal of 0 bases from V and 6 bases from J, the junction contained 4 bases not matched to a gene. Germline loops: CDR1 LNHNV, CDR2 YYDKDF (reference sequence). The CDR3 nucleotides read TGTGCCACCAGCAGAGATAAGGGACAGGTTAATTCACCCCTCCACTTT. This gives the protein CATSRDKGQVNSPLHF.

This clone was detected only a few times. This chain uses TRBV5-5 with TRBJ2-7; 12 bases are shared with TRBD2. This CDR3 is 15 amino acids long. V lost 4 bases to trimming and J lost 7 bases; unmatched junction nucleotides: 9. CDR1 and CDR2 (germline): SGHKS, YYEKEE (reference sequence). The CDR3 nucleotides are TGTGCCAGCAGCCTCCGACTAGCGGGGGCGGTGGAGCAGTACTTC. Its translation is CASSLRLAGAVEQYF.

This clone was detected once. The genes are TRBV28 and TRBJ1-1; a possible D gene is TRBD1 (5 bases). The V end was cut by 8 bases, the J end by 6 bases, with 19 bases between. CDR3 length: 14 residues. In germline, CDR1 is MDHEN, CDR2 SYDVKM. CDR3 residues: CASSQSGGSAEAFF. CDR3 DNA: TGTGCCAGCTCCCAAAGTGGGGGGTCCGCTGAAGCTTTCTTT. The full variable domain, completed using reference TRBV28 and TRBJ1-1, is DVKVTQSSRYLVKRTGEKVFLECVQDMDHENMFWYRQDPGLGLRLIYFSYDVKMKEKGDIPEGYSVSREKKERFSLILESASTNQTSMYLCASSQSGGSAEAFFGQGTRLTVV.

The chain has TRBV7-2 and TRBJ2-2, with TRBD1 as a possible D gene (6 bases). CDR3 length: 15 amino acids. V was clipped by 8 bases and J by 0 bases, with 13 bases between them. Germline V gives CDR1 SGHTA, CDR2 FQGNSA. The CDR3 spells CASHREASNTGELFF. The CDR3 region has the DNA TGTGCCAGCCACAGGGAAGCCTCGAACACCGGGGAGCTGTTTTTT.

This sequence joins TRBV9 and TRBJ1-4; tentatively, D is TRBD1 (6 bases). This CDR3 contains 14 residues. Germline lookup yields CDR1 SGDLS and CDR2 YYNGEE. Trimming stripped 4 bases from V and 2 bases from J, with 9 bases between. CDR3 amino acids: CASSPTGTNEKLFF. In DNA, the CDR3 is TGTGCCAGCAGCCCAACAGGGACTAATGAAAAACTGTTTTTT.

The chain has TRBV4-1 and TRBJ1-2; 7 positions agree with TRBD1. In germline, CDR1 is MGHRA, CDR2 YSYEKL. V was clipped by 4 bases and J by 3 bases; unmatched bases: 2. CDR3 length: 13 amino acids. The CDR3 nucleotides are TGCGCCAGCAGCCCTGGACAGGACTATGGCTACACCTTC. Translation gives CASSPGQDYGYTF.

This clone was observed a single time. The chain recombines TRBV4-1 with TRBJ2-3; D is perhaps TRBD2 (5 bases). The CDR3 totals 20 residues. Germline V lookup: CDR1 MGHRA, CDR2 YSYEKL. The germline V and J ends were trimmed by 1 base and 0 bases, with 23 bases remaining between them. CDR3 sequence (DNA): TGCGCCAGCAGCCAAGCTAGCCCCCCGGATGCACAATTAAGCACAGATACGCAGTATTTT. It is translated as CASSQASPPDAQLSTDTQYF.

This clone was found once. This chain connects TRBV19 to TRBJ2-1; 7 nucleotides line up with TRBD2. CDR1 LNHDA and CDR2 SQIVND come from the germline V gene (reference sequence). The CDR3 covers 15 residues. The J segment lost 8 bases and the V segment lost 2 bases, leaving 9 bases of the junction unmatched. The CDR3 bases are TGTGCCAGTAGTATATGGTCTAGCGCGGGGGATGAGCAGTTCTTC. This gives the protein CASSIWSSAGDEQFF.

The chain carries TRBV6-5 and TRBJ1-3; D call uncertain. The CDR3 contains 14 residues. V was pared by 5 bases and J by 0 bases, with 8 bases between. Germline V lookup: CDR1 MNHEY, CDR2 SVGAGI. This CDR3 reads CASSIGVSGNTIYF. CDR3 coding DNA: TGTGCCAGCAGTATCGGAGTCTCTGGAAACACCATATATTTT.

This chain links TRBV9 with TRBJ2-7; TRBD2 matches at 9 bases. The V segment lost 0 bases and the J segment 3 bases; nucleotides outside the gene matches: 7. The CDR3 is 16 amino acids. Germline V gives CDR1 SGDLS, CDR2 YYNGEE. For the CDR3, the DNA is TGTGCCAGCAGCGTAGGTGCGGGAGGGTTAAGCTACGAGCAGTACTTC. This sequence encodes CASSVGAGGLSYEQYF.

The chain has TRBV4-1 and TRBJ2-7; D perhaps matches TRBD2 (5 bases). The CDR3 length is 15 residues. CDR1 and CDR2 from the germline V gene are MGHRA and YSYEKL. Trimming pared 1 base from V and 4 bases from J, leaving 14 bases between. The CDR3 here is CASSQVFSGEYEQYF. In DNA form, the CDR3 reads TGCGCCAGCAGCCAAGTATTCTCCGGGGAGTACGAGCAGTACTTC.

The chain joins TRBV12-3 or TRBV12-4 to TRBJ2-3; D gene uncertain. CDR3 length equals 11 residues. The V gene lost 6 bases and the J gene lost 0 bases, with 1 base spanning the gap. CDR3 coding DNA: TGTGCCAGCAGCAGCACAGATACGCAGTATTTT. It is translated as CASSSTDTQYF.

The chain recombines TRBV27 with TRBJ2-2; no definite D call. Trimming stripped 5 bases from V and 0 bases from J, with 7 bases between. The germline V gene encodes CDR1 MNHEY and CDR2 SMNVEV (reference sequence). The CDR3 length is 14 residues. The CDR3 nucleotides are TGTGCCAGCAGTACGTACGCGAACACCGGGGAGCTGTTTTTT. It yields the protein CASSTYANTGELFF.